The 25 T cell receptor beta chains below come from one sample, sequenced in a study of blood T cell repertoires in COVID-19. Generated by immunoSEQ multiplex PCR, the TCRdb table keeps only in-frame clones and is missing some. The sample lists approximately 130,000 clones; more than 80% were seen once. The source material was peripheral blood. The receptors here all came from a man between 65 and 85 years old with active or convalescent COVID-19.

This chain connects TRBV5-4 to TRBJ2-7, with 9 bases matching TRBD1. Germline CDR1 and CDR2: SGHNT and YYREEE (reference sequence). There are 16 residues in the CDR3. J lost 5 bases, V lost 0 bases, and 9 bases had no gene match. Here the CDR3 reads CASSLAGGQGIHEQYF. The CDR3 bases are TGTGCCAGCAGCTTGGCCGGGGGACAGGGTATCCACGAGCAGTACTTC.

The CDR3 region has the DNA TGTGCCAGCAGCTTAGGGACAGGCATGGACAATCAGCCCCAGCATTTT. The encoded protein is CASSLGTGMDNQPQHF. The gene calls are TRBV7-2 and TRBJ1-5; TRBD1 matches 7 bases. Trimming cost V 1 base and J 3 bases; bases outside gene matches: 6. In germline, CDR1 is SGHTA, CDR2 FQGNSA. The CDR3 is 16 amino acids.

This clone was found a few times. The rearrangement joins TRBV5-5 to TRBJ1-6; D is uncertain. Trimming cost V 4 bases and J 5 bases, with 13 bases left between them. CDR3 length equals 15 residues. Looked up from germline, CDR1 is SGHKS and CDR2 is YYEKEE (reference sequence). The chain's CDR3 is CASSPERVNNSPLHF. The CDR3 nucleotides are TGTGCCAGCAGCCCAGAGAGGGTAAATAATTCACCCCTCCACTTT.

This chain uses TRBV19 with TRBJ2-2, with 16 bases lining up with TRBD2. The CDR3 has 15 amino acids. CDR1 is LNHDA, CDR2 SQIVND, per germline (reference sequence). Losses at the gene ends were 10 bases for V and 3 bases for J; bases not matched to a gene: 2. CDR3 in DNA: TGTGCCACCGGGACTAGCGGGAGGGACACCGGGGAGCTGTTTTTT. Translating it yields CATGTSGRDTGELFF.

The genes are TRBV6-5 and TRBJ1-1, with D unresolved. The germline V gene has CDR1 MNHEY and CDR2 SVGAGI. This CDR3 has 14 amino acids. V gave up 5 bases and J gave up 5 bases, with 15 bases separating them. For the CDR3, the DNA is TGTGCCAGCAGTACATTGACCGGAGGAACTGAAGCTTTCTTT. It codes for CASSTLTGGTEAFF.

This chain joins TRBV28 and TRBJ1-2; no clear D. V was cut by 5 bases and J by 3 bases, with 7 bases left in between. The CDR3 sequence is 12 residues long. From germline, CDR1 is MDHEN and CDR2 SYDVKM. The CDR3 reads CASSPLYYGYTF. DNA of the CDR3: TGTGCCAGCAGTCCTTTATACTATGGCTACACCTTC.

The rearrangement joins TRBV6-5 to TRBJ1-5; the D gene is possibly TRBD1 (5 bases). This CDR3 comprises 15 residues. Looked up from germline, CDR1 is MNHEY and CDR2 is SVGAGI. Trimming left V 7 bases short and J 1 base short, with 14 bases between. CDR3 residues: CASKQGNLSNQPQHF. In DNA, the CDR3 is TGTGCCAGCAAGCAGGGAAATCTGAGCAATCAGCCCCAGCATTTT.

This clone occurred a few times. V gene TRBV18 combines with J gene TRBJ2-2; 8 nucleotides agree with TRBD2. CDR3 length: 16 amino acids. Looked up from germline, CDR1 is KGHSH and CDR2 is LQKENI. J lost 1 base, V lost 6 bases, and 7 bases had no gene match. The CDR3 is CASSPRTSQNTGELFF. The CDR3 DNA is TGTGCCAGCTCGCCTCGGACTAGCCAGAACACCGGGGAGCTGTTTTTT.

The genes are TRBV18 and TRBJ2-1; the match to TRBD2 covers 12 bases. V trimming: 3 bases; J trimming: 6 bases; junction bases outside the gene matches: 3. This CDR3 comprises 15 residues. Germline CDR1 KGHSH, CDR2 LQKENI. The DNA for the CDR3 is TGTGCCAGCTCACCGTCACTAGCGGGGGGCAATGAGCAGTTCTTC. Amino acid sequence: CASSPSLAGGNEQFF.

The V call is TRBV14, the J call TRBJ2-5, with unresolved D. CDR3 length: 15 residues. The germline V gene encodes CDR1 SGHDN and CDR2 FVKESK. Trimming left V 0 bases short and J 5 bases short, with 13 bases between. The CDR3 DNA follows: TGTGCCAGCAGCCAAGATGCCACTGCCTGGGAGACCCAGTACTTC. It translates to CASSQDATAWETQYF.

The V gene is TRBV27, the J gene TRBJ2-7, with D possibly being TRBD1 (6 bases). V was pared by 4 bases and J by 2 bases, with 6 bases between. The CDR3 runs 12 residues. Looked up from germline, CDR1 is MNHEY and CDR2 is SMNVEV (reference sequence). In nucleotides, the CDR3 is TGTGCCAGCAGTTCAGGGGCCTACGAGCAGTACTTC. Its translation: CASSSGAYEQYF.

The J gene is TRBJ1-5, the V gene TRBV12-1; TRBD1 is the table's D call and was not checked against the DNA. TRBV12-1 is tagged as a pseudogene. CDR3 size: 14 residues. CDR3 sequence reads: CASSYSGGTQPQHF. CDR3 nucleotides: TGTGCCAGCAGCTACTCAGGGGGGACTCAGCCCCAGCATTTT.

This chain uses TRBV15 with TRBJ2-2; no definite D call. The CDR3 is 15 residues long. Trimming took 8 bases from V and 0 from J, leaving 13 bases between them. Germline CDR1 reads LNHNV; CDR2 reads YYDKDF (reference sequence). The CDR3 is CATRGDVTNTGELFF. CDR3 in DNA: TGTGCCACCCGAGGTGATGTTACGAACACCGGGGAGCTGTTTTTT.

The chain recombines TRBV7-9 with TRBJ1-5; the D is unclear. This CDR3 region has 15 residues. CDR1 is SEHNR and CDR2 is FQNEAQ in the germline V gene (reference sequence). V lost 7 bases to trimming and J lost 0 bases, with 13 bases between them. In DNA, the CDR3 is TGTGCCAGCACCTCAGGCAGTCTTAGCAATCAGCCCCAGCATTTT. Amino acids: CASTSGSLSNQPQHF.

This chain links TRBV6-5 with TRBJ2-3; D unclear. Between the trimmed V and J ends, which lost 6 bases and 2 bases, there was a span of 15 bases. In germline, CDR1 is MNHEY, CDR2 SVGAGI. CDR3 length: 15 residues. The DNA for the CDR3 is TGTGCCAGCAGCGGTTTTTCCGGGTTCACAGATACGCAGTATTTT. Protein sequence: CASSGFSGFTDTQYF.

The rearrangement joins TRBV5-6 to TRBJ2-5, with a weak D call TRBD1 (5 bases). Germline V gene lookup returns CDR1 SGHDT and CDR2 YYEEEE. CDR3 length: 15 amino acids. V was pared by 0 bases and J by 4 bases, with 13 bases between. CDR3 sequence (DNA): TGTGCCAGCAGCTTGGACTGGGGCAGATTAGAGACCCAGTACTTC. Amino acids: CASSLDWGRLETQYF.

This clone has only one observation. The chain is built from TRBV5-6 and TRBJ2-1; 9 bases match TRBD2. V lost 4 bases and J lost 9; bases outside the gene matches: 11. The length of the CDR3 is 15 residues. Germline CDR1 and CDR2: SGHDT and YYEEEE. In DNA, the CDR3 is TGTGCCAGCAGCGAACGTGGAGCGGGAGGTGCTGAGCAGTTCTTC. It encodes CASSERGAGGAEQFF. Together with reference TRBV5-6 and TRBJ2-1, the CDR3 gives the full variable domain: DAGVTQSPTHLIKTRGQQVTLRCSPKSGHDTVSWYQQALGQGPQFIFQYYEEEERQRGNFPDRFSGHQFPNYSSELNVNALLLGDSALYLCASSERGAGGAEQFFGPGTRLTVL.

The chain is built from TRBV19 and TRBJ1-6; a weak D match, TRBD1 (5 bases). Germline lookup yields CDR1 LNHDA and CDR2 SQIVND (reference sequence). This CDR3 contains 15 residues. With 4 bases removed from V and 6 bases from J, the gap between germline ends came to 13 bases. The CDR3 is CASSTATGPNSPLHF. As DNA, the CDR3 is TGTGCCAGTAGTACGGCTACAGGACCTAATTCACCCCTCCACTTT.

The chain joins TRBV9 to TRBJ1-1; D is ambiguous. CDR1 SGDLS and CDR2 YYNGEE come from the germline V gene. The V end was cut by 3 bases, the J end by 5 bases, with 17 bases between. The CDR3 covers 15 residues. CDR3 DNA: TGTGCCAGCAGCGCCGGAGGGAGGGCTAGAACTGAAGCTTTCTTT. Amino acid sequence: CASSAGGRARTEAFF.

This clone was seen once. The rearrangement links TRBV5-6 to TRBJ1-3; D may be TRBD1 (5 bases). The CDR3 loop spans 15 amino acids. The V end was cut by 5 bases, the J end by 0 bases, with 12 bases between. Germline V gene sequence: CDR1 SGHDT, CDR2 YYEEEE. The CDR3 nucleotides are TGTGCCAGCAGGCTGGGCGGGACCTCTGGAAACACCATATATTTT. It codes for CASRLGGTSGNTIYF. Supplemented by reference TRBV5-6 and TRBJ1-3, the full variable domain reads DAGVTQSPTHLIKTRGQQVTLRCSPKSGHDTVSWYQQALGQGPQFIFQYYEEEERQRGNFPDRFSGHQFPNYSSELNVNALLLGDSALYLCASRLGGTSGNTIYFGEGSWLTVV.

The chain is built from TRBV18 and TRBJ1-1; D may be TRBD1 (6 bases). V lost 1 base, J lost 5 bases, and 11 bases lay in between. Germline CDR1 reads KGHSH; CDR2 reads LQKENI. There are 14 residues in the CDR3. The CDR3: CASSPQNRDTEAFF. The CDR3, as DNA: TGTGCCAGCTCACCACAGAACAGGGATACTGAAGCTTTCTTT.

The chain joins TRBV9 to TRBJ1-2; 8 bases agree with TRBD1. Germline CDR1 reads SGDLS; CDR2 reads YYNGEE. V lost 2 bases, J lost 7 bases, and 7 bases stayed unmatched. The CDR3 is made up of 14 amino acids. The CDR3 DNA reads TGTGCCAGCAGCGTCGACAGGGGTAAAAGTGGCTACACCTTC. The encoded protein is CASSVDRGKSGYTF.

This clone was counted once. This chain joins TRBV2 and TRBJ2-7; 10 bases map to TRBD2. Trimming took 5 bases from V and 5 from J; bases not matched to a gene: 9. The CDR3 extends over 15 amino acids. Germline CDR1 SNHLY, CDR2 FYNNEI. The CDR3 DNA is TGTGCCAGCAGTATGTCTAGCGGGAGTACCCACGAGCAGTACTTC. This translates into CASSMSSGSTHEQYF.

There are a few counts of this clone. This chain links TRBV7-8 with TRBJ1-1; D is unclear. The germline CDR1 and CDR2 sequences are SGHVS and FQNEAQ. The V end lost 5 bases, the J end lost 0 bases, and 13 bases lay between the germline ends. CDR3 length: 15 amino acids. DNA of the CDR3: TGTGCCAGCAGCCCCCCGGGATCATTGAACACTGAAGCTTTCTTT. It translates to CASSPPGSLNTEAFF. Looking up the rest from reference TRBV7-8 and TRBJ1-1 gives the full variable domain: GAGVSQSPRYKVAKRGQDVALRCDPISGHVSLFWYQQALGQGPEFLTYFQNEAQLDKSGLPSDRFFAERPEGSVSTLKIQRTQQEDSAVYLCASSPPGSLNTEAFFGQGTRLTVV.

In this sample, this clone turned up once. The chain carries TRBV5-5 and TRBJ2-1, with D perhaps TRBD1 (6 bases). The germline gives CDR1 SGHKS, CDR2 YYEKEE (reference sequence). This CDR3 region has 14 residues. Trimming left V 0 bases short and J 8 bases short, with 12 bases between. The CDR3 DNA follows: TGTGCCAGCAGCTTGGGACAGGCACGCGATGAGCAGTTCTTC. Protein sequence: CASSLGQARDEQFF.